A selection of T cell receptor beta chains follows, all from one sample in a study of beta chain features in type 1 diabetes. Data came from immunoSEQ multiplex PCR; TCRdb stores just in-frame clones and leaves some out. The sample records more than 300,000 clones, around 13% being singletons. What was sequenced was naive CD4+ T cells from blood. Receptors were obtained from a woman under 30 with type 1 diabetes. Each CDR3 is given with its conserved first and last residue. Each record gives: J gene, clone size, V gene, CDR3 length, D gene, CDR3 protein, CDR3 DNA. D genes are given only for firm matches. For some rows the clone size is stated as once, few or many, or as a class when expanded; others skip it.

TRBJ2-1,-,TRBV28,11,-,CASSRYNEQFF,TGTGCCAGCAGCCGCTACAATGAGCAGTTCTTC
TRBJ1-5,few,TRBV29-1,13,TRBD1,CSVGQGELQPQHF,TGCAGCGTCGGACAGGGGGAGTTGCAGCCCCAGCATTTT
TRBJ1-1,-,TRBV5-1,14,-,CASSPPRGDTEAFF,TGCGCCAGCAGCCCACCGCGAGGCGACACTGAAGCTTTCTTT
TRBJ2-1,few,TRBV6-6,12,-,CASGSGYNEQFF,TGTGCCAGCGGTAGCGGATACAATGAGCAGTTCTTC
TRBJ1-4,few,TRBV29-1,20,TRBD1,CSVETEWDRGFLPARGKLFF,TGCAGCGTTGAGACCGAATGGGACAGGGGATTCCTCCCGGCGAGGGGAAAACTGTTTTTT
TRBJ2-1,-,TRBV9,15,TRBD2,CASSARTSSKDEQFF,TGTGCCAGCAGCGCCCGGACTAGCAGTAAGGATGAGCAGTTCTTC
TRBJ2-1,-,TRBV4-3,17,TRBD2,CASSPKTAGLDNNEQFF,TGCGCCAGCAGCCCGAAAACGGCAGGACTAGATAACAATGAGCAGTTCTTC
TRBJ1-5,-,TRBV7-9,15,-,CASSHAGASNQPQHF,TGTGCCAGCAGCCACGCGGGGGCAAGCAATCAGCCCCAGCATTTT
TRBJ1-1,few,TRBV9,13,-,CASTATGRTEAFF,TGTGCCAGCACAGCGACTGGAAGGACTGAAGCTTTCTTT
TRBJ2-5,few,TRBV7-2,14,TRBD2,CASSQVLASETQYF,TGTGCCAGCAGCCAGGTACTAGCGTCGGAGACCCAGTACTTC
TRBJ2-2,-,TRBV18,18,TRBD2,CASSPRTSGRPDTGELFF,TGTGCCAGCTCACCCAGGACTAGCGGGAGGCCAGACACCGGGGAGCTGTTTTTT
TRBJ2-1,-,TRBV5-4,17,TRBD2,CASSLEGTSGPYNEQFF,TGTGCCAGCAGCTTGGAAGGGACTAGCGGGCCCTACAATGAGCAGTTCTTC
TRBJ2-1,few,TRBV11-2,14,-,CASKLGGNNNEQFF,TGTGCCAGCAAGTTGGGCGGGAACAACAATGAGCAGTTCTTC
TRBJ1-2,-,TRBV14,15,TRBD1,CASSRLDRGPDGYTF,TGTGCCAGCAGCCGCCTGGACAGGGGACCGGATGGCTACACCTTC
TRBJ2-1,-,TRBV7-2,12,-,CASSTYYGEQFF,TGTGCCAGCAGCACCTACTACGGGGAGCAGTTCTTC
TRBJ2-7,-,TRBV4-1,15,TRBD1,CASSQPRDRGREQYF,TGCGCCAGCAGCCAACCCCGGGACAGGGGGCGGGAGCAGTACTTC
TRBJ1-1,-,TRBV11-3,16,TRBD1,CASSRGPWEMNTEAFF,TGTGCCAGCAGCAGGGGGCCTTGGGAAATGAACACTGAAGCTTTCTTT
TRBJ2-5,few,TRBV7-2,14,TRBD1,CASSTQQGRETQYF,TGTGCCAGCAGCACCCAACAGGGGAGAGAGACCCAGTACTTC
TRBJ2-2,-,TRBV7-2,14,-,CASSLGLVGGELFF,TGTGCCAGCAGCCTCGGTCTAGTCGGCGGGGAGCTGTTTTTT
TRBJ2-2,-,TRBV18,15,-,CASSPNRVNTGELFF,TGTGCCAGCTCGCCAAACAGGGTTAACACCGGGGAGCTGTTTTTT
TRBJ1-1,-,TRBV19,13,-,CASSGPGPTEAFF,TGTGCCAGTAGTGGGCCAGGGCCCACTGAAGCTTTCTTT
TRBJ2-7,-,TRBV9,15,TRBD2,CASSGLAGTSGEQYF,TGTGCCAGCAGCGGACTAGCGGGGACCTCCGGCGAGCAGTACTTC
TRBJ1-1,few,TRBV29-1,14,-,CSVELKGKNTEAFF,TGCAGCGTTGAGCTGAAGGGGAAGAACACTGAAGCTTTCTTT
TRBJ2-5,-,TRBV11-2,16,TRBD2,CASSWPGLAVQETQYF,TGTGCCAGCAGCTGGCCGGGACTAGCGGTTCAAGAGACCCAGTACTTC
TRBJ1-2,-,TRBV4-3,16,TRBD1,CASSQSGTGDNYGYTF,TGCGCCAGCAGCCAATCCGGGACAGGGGATAACTATGGCTACACCTTC
TRBJ1-1,-,TRBV27,15,TRBD1,CASSFRTGGGTEAFF,TGTGCCAGCAGCTTTCGGACAGGGGGAGGTACTGAAGCTTTCTTT
TRBJ2-7,-,TRBV30,14,-,CAWSSNVGSYEQYF,TGTGCCTGGAGTTCTAATGTTGGTTCCTACGAGCAGTACTTC